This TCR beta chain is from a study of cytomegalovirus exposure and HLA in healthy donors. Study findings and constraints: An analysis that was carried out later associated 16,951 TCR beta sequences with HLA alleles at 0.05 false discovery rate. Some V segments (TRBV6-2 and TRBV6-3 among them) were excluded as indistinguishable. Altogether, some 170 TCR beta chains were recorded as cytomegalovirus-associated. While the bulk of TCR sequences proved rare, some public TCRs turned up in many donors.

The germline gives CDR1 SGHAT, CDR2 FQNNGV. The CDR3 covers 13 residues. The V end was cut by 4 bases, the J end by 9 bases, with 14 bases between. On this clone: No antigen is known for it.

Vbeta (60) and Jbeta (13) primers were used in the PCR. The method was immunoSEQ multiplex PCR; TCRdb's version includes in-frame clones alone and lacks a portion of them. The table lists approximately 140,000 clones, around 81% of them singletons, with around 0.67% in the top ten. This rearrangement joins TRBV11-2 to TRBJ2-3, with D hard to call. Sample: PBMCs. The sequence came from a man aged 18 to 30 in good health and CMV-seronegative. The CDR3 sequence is CASSSQAIGTQYF. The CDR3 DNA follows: TGTGCCAGCAGCTCCCAAGCGATCGGGACGCAGTATTTT.